The clone carrying this TCR beta chain was observed a few times. The antigen is not known. V was cut by 1 base and J by 8 bases, with 9 bases left in between. CDR3 length equals 13 residues. The germline V gene encodes CDR1 SGHAT and CDR2 FQNNGV. Each CDR3 protein is one row after TCRdb ran MiXCR on the reads. The sample has a few hundred thousand distinct CDR3 sequences; roughly 42% are singletons. The sample belongs to a study of T cell repertoires in cytomegalovirus infection. Overall study context: The study used recently identified HLA-C-restricted and well-studied HLA-B-restricted CMV epitopes.

The source of this sequence is a human donor in good health (CMV status not recorded). Some clones in this sample may be carry-over from other donors' samples. The input for sequencing was cultured PBMCs, taken from culture after CMV antigen stimulation. The rearrangement joins TRBV11-2 to TRBJ2-1, with TRBD2 as a possible D gene (6 bases). Here the CDR3 reads CASSLGGVDEQFF. In DNA form, the CDR3 reads TGTGCCAGCAGCTTAGGCGGGGTCGATGAGCAGTTCTTC. Variable domain in full (rest from reference TRBV11-2 and TRBJ2-1): EAGVAQSPRYKIIEKRQSVAFWCNPISGHATLYWYQQILGQGPKLLIQFQNNGVVDDSQLPKDRFSAERLKGVDSTLKIQPAKLEDSAVYLCASSLGGVDEQFFGPGTRLTVL.